This T cell receptor beta chain was documented in a study of tumor-infiltrating lymphocytes in primary liver carcinoma. Broader study findings: Tumor-adjacent and tumor-blood pairs displayed less overlap than did pairs of tumor regions.

Bulk tissue was left unsorted, and RNA and DNA were co-extracted from about 20-30 mg of it. Synthesis of TCR beta cDNA was carried out from 500 ng total RNA with a constant-region primer. Libraries covering TCR beta were generated through three nested multiplex PCR rounds (using a slightly modified ARM-PCR). With TRBV1-TRBV30 forward primers and a C-beta reverse primer, the first two PCR rounds were run for about 10 cycles each. From the multiplex PCR reads, TCRdb called clonotypes with MiXCR, one entry per CDR3 protein. The table records tens of thousands of distinct CDR3 sequences, over 65% of them present only once. J was trimmed by 3 bases and V by 4 bases; bases with no gene match: 13. The CDR3 length is 19 residues. CDR1 LGHNA and CDR2 YNFKEQ come from the germline V gene. The sample holds many counts of this clonotype. The antigen is unknown.

Sequencing was done on a sample of liver tumor tissue from sampling region 2. Subset defined: tumor region T2, inferior pole. This TCR came from a man in his forties with primary liver carcinoma and hepatitis B virus infection. V gene TRBV4-2 combines with J gene TRBJ2-6; 9 bases agree with TRBD1. The CDR3 bases are TGTGCCAGCAGCCGAGTTGTCGGGACAGGGCGTCTTGGGGCCAACGTCCTGACTTTC. Protein sequence: CASSRVVGTGRLGANVLTF.